This TCR beta chain was captured in a study of blood T cell repertoires in COVID-19. Measured with immunoSEQ multiplex PCR; TCRdb has only the in-frame clones, and not every one. The top ten hold roughly 3.3% of the sample, which has 150,000 to 200,000 clones, around nine tenths seen once. This CDR3 spans 11 amino acids. V dropped 6 bases and J dropped 8 bases, with 10 bases sitting between them. Germline values: CDR1 LNHDA, CDR2 SQIVND (reference sequence). This clonotype was sampled from a man aged 18 to 35 with active or convalescent COVID-19. The sample taken for sequencing was peripheral blood. The chain uses TRBV19 and TRBJ1-2; maybe TRBD1 (5 bases). CDR3 nucleotide sequence: TGTGCCAGTAGCCCAGGGTTCGGCTACACCTTC. This codes for CASSPGFGYTF.